The TCR beta chain described here comes from a study of cytomegalovirus exposure and HLA in healthy donors. Broader study findings: It was reported that the classifier diagnosed cytomegalovirus status with high specificity and sensitivity in both the original and validation cohorts. It was approximately 160 TCR beta chains that were listed as cytomegalovirus-associated.

TCRdb's copy holds only in-frame clones and misses some; the assay was immunoSEQ multiplex PCR. The sample includes around 80,000 clones, about 96% seen only once; the top ten take approximately 1.3%. Germline lookup yields CDR1 KGHSH and CDR2 LQKENI. Trimming removed 1 base from V and 4 bases from J; junction bases left unmatched: 10. CDR3 length: 17 residues. Donors were drawn from the approximately 120-subject validation cohort, separate from the roughly 700-subject first cohort. Concerning this clone: Antigen unknown.

V is TRBV18 and J is TRBJ2-3, with 8 bases fitting TRBD2. This TCR came from a woman aged 18 to 35 in good health and CMV-seronegative. Sequences were obtained from PBMCs. CDR3 DNA: TGTGCCAGCTCACCACGTGCCAGCGGGAGTTTCCCAGATACGCAGTATTTT. This encodes CASSPRASGSFPDTQYF. The full variable domain, with the rest looked up from reference TRBV18 and TRBJ2-3, is NAGVMQNPRHLVRRRGQEARLRCSPMKGHSHVYWYRQLPEEGLKFMVYLQKENIIDESGMPKERFSAEFPKEGPSILRIQQVVRGDSAAYFCASSPRASGSFPDTQYFGPGTRLTVL.